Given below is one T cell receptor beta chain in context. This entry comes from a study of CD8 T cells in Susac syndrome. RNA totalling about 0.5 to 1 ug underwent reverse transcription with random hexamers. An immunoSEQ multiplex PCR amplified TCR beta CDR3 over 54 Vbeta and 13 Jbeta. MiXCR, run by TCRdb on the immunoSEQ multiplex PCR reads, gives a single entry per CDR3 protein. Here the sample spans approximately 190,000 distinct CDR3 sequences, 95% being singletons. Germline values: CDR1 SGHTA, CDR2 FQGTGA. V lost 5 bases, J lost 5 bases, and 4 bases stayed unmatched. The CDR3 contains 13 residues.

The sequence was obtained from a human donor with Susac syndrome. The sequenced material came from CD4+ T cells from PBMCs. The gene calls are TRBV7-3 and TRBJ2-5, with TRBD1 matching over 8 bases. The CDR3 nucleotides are TGTGCCAGCAGCCGGACAGGGATGGAGACCCAGTACTTC. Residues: CASSRTGMETQYF.